The sequence of this T cell receptor beta chain was determined in a study of T cell responses to AZD1222 COVID-19 vaccine. The CDR3 length is 13 residues. The germline gives CDR1 SGHAT, CDR2 FQNNGV. Trimming cost V 0 bases and J 10 bases, with 10 bases left between them. This table comes from immunoSEQ multiplex PCR, and its TCRdb copy is limited to in-frame clones, with some not included. This sample has approximately 120,000 clones; under 95% occur once, and the top ten carry approximately 3.3%. This rearrangement joins TRBV11-2 to TRBJ2-1; D remains unclear. This receptor was obtained from an adult in good health. Sequences were derived from peripheral blood, sampled on day 0 of AZD1222 vaccination. The CDR3: CASSLDRAEEQFF. The CDR3 region has the DNA TGTGCCAGCAGCTTAGATCGGGCAGAAGAGCAGTTCTTC.